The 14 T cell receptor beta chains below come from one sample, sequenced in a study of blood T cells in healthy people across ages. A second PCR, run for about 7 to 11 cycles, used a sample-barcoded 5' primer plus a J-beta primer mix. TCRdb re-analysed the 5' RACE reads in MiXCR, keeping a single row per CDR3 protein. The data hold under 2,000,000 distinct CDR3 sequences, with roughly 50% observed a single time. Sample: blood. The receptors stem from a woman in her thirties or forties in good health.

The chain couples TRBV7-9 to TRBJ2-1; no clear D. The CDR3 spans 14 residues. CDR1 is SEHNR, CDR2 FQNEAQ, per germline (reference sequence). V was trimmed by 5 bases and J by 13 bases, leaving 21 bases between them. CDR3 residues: CASSPGVYEETQFF. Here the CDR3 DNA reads TGTGCCAGCAGCCCCGGCGTTTACGAAGAGACCCAGTTCTTC.

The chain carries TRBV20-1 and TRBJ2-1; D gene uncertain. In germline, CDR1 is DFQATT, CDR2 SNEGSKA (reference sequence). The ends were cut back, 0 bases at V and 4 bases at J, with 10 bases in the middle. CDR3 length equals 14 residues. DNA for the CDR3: TGCAGTGCTAGAGATCGGAGTCTTTACAATGAGCAGTTCTTC. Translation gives CSARDRSLYNEQFF.

CDR3 DNA: TGTGCCATCAGTGAACCGGACAGGGAGAACACTGAAGCTTTCTTT. It specifies CAISEPDRENTEAFF. The chain has TRBV10-3 and TRBJ1-1; 8 positions agree with TRBD1. V trimming: 3 bases; J trimming: 1 base; junction bases outside the gene matches: 4. Germline V gives CDR1 ENHRY, CDR2 SYGVKD. The CDR3 extends over 15 amino acids.

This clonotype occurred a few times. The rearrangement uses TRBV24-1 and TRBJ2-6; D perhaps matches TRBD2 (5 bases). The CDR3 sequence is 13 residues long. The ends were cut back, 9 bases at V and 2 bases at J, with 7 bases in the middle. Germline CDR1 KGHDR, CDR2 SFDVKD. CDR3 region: CATGEPGANVLTF. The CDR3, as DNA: TGTGCCACCGGGGAGCCTGGGGCCAACGTCCTGACTTTC.

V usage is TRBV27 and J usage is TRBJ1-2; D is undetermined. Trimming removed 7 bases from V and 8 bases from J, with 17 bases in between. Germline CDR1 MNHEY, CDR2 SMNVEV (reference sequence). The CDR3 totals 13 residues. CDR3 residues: CASISGHQGGYTF. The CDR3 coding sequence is TGTGCCAGCATTTCCGGCCACCAAGGAGGCTACACCTTC.

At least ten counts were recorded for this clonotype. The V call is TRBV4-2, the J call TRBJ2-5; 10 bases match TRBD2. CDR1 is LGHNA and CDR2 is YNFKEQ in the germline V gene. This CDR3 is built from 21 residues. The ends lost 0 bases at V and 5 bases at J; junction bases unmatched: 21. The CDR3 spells CASSQEGWARGRLAGGETQYF. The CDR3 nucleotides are TGTGCCAGCAGCCAAGAAGGTTGGGCTAGGGGTCGACTAGCGGGCGGGGAGACCCAGTACTTC.

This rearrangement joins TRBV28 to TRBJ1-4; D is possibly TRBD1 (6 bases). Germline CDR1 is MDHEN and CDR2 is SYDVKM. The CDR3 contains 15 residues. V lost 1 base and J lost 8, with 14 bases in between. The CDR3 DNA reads TGTGCCAGCAGTTTATACGGACGGGGGGGCGAAAAACTGTTTTTT. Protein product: CASSLYGRGGEKLFF.

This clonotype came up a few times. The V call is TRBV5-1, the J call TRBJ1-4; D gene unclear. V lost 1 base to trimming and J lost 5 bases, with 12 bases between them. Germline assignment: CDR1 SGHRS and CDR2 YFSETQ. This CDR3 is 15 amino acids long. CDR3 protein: CASSLSAGFNEKLFF. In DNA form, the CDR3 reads TGCGCCAGCAGCTTGTCGGCAGGATTCAATGAAAAACTGTTTTTT.

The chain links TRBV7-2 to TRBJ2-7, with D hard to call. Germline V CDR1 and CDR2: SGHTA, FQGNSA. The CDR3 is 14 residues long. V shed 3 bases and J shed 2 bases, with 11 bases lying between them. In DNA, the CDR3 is TGTGCCAGCAGCTTCCTATCAGTCCCCTACGAGCAGTACTTC. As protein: CASSFLSVPYEQYF.

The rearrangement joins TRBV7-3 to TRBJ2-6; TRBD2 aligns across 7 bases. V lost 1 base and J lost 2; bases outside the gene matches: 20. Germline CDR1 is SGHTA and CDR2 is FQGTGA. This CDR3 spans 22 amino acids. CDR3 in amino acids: CASSLRAWGGSTSSAGANVLTF. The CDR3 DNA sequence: TGTGCCAGCAGCTTAAGGGCGTGGGGCGGGAGTACGTCCTCAGCTGGGGCCAACGTCCTGACTTTC.

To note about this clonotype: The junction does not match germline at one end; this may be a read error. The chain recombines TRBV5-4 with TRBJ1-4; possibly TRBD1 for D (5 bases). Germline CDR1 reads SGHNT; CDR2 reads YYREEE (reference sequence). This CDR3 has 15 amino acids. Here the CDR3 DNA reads TGTACCAGCAGCCTCGGCGGGGCGGCTAATGAAAAACTGTTTTTT. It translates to CTSSLGGAANEKLFF.

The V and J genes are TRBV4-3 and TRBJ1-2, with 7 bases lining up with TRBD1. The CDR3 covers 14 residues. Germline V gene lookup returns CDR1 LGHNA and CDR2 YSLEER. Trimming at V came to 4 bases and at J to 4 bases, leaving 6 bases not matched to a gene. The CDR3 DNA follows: TGCGCCAGCAGCCGCACAGGGGTGGCCTATGGCTACACCTTC. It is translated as CASSRTGVAYGYTF.

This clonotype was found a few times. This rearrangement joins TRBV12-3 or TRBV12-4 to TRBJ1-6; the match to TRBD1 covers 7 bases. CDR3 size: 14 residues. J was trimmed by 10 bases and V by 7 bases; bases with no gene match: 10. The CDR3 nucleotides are TGTGCCAGCACCGATCCAGGGGGTCGGTCACCCCTCCACTTT. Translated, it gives CASTDPGGRSPLHF.

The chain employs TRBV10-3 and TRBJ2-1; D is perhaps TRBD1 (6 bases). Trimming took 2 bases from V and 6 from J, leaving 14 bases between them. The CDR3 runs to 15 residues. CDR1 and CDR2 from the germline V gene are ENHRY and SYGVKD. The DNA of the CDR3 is TGTGCCATCAGTGAGGCGCCGGACAGTTCCAATGAGCAGTTCTTC. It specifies CAISEAPDSSNEQFF.